This T cell receptor (beta chain) was captured by sequencing in a study of cytomegalovirus exposure and HLA in healthy donors. Between the trimmed V and J ends, which lost 0 bases and 0 bases, there was a span of 9 bases. The CDR3 runs 16 residues. Germline CDR1 reads SGHNT; CDR2 reads YENEEA. PCR amplification relied on 60 Vbeta primers (plus 13 Jbeta primers). Source study methods: Per a later analysis, the number of unique TCR beta chains was some 82 million, of which roughly 10 million were shared. The repertoire was sequenced with immunoSEQ multiplex PCR; TCRdb's copy has only in-frame clones and lacks some. The V and J calls and clone size come from that table; D and trimming were worked out from the DNA. This table has 100,000 to 150,000 clones, 80% appearing once. Healthy bone marrow donors made up the donor group.

This sequence was found in a male donor in good health and CMV-seronegative. The sequenced material came from PBMCs. The genes are TRBV11-3 and TRBJ2-1; the D gene is possibly TRBD1 (6 bases). The CDR3 region is CASSLDQGSSYNEQFF. In DNA, the CDR3 is TGTGCCAGCAGCTTAGATCAGGGGAGCTCCTACAATGAGCAGTTCTTC.